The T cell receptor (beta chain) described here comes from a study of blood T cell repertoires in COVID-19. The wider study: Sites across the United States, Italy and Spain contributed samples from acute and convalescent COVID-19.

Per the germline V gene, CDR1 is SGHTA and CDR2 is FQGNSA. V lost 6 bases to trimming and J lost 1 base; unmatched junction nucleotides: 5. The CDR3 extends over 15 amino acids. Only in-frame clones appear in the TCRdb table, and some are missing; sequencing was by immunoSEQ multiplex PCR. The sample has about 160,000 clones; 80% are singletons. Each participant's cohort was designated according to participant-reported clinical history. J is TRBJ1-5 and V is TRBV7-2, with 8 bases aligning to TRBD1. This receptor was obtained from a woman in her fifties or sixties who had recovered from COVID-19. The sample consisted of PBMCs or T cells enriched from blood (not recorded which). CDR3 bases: TGTGCCAGCAGAGCAGGGGGCTGGAGCAATCAGCCCCAGCATTTT. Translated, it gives CASRAGGWSNQPQHF.